The clone carrying this TCR beta chain was counted only a few times. What it binds is unknown. Treatment noted: approximately 10-day PBMC culture with coronavirus spike peptide pools or control peptides (ViraFEST assay). The data stem from a study of vaccination and CD4 T cells after COVID-19. Study as a whole: Cells received overlapping spike peptides from SARS-CoV-2, HCoV-NL63, HCoV-OC43 and HCoV-229E as stimulation.

The study sequenced cultured CD4+ T cell DNA using the Oncomine TCR Beta short-read assay. MiXCR was run by TCRdb on the PCR reads, yielding one entry per CDR3 protein. The sample carries 13,000 to 15,000 distinct CDR3 sequences, around 26% recorded once. Per the germline V gene, CDR1 is WSHSY and CDR2 is SAAADI. The V gene lost 3 bases and the J gene lost 0 bases, with 3 bases spanning the gap. The CDR3 contains 13 residues. The sequence was obtained from a human donor who had recovered from COVID-19. Sequencing was carried out using CD4+ T cells from blood, cultured in vitro. The chain joins TRBV10-2 to TRBJ1-5; no definite D call. DNA of the CDR3: TGCGCCAGCAGTGAAAATAGCAATCAGCCCCAGCATTTT. Translation gives CASSENSNQPQHF.